These 10 T cell receptor beta chains came from one sample sequenced in a study of graft-versus-host responses after intestinal transplantation. Clones were read by immunoSEQ multiplex PCR, and TCRdb kept only the in-frame ones, dropping some. The repertoire includes about 9,500 clones, 25% to 30% of them detected once, and around 3% sits in the top ten. The sample consisted of alloreactive CD4+ T cells from a mixed lymphocyte reaction culture, taken before intestinal transplant. Indicated subset: CFSE-low proliferating T cells sorted from approximately six-day pre-transplant mixed lymphocyte reaction (GvH or HvG direction). The source is a human patient who received an intestinal transplant.

The J gene is TRBJ2-5, the V gene TRBV27; D not certain. V was shortened by 4 bases and J by 11 bases, with 11 bases between the two germline ends. CDR3 length: 11 residues. Germline CDR1 is MNHEY and CDR2 is SMNVEV (reference sequence). The CDR3 DNA follows: TGTGCCAGCAGTTCCTGGGAAAGACAGTACTTC. Residues: CASSSWERQYF.

The chain recombines TRBV25-1 with TRBJ1-2; 7 nucleotides agree with TRBD1. CDR1 is MGHDK, CDR2 SYGVNS, per germline. The CDR3 has 13 amino acids. After removal of 6 bases from V and 5 bases from J, the junction contained 6 bases not matched to a gene. CDR3 region: CASSLGQTYGYTF. The CDR3 bases are TGTGCCAGCAGCCTGGGACAGACTTATGGCTACACCTTC.

V is TRBV7-9 and J is TRBJ1-2, with D unclear. V was cut by 4 bases and J by 3 bases, with 15 bases left in between. From germline, CDR1 is SEHNR and CDR2 FQNEAQ (reference sequence). This CDR3 contains 15 residues. CDR3 coding DNA: TGTGCCAGCAGCTCTCCTGGGGATTCCGACTATGGCTACACCTTC. It is translated as CASSSPGDSDYGYTF.

The V gene is TRBV6-5, the J gene TRBJ1-2; D is ambiguous. This CDR3 comprises 15 residues. Germline loops: CDR1 MNHEY, CDR2 SVGAGI. V lost 0 bases and J lost 8, with 16 bases in between. CDR3 nucleotide sequence: TGTGCCAGCAGTTACTCGAGCGGCAATCCGGGCGGCTACACCTTC. Its translation: CASSYSSGNPGGYTF.

The table lists this clone with a few counts. The rearrangement uses TRBV9 and TRBJ2-7; 8 nucleotides match TRBD2. CDR1 is SGDLS and CDR2 is YYNGEE in the germline V gene. The CDR3 spans 15 residues. The V and J ends lost 0 bases and 4 bases, in that order; junction bases with no gene match: 6. In DNA, the CDR3 is TGTGCCAGCAGCGTAGGCAGCGGGAGTGGATACGAGCAGTACTTC. Its protein product is CASSVGSGSGYEQYF.

The V and J genes are TRBV6-5 and TRBJ2-1; TRBD2 is a possible D gene (5 bases). The CDR3 has 13 residues. V dropped 4 bases and J dropped 8 bases, with 12 bases sitting between them. Germline V gene data show CDR1 as MNHEY and CDR2 as SVGAGI. The CDR3 here is CASSLSGNYEQFF. CDR3 nucleotides: TGTGCCAGCAGTTTGTCCGGGAACTATGAGCAGTTCTTC.

This chain connects TRBV6-1 to TRBJ2-1, with 7 bases aligning to TRBD2. The CDR3 contains 16 residues. With V trimmed by 2 bases and J by 3 bases, 7 bases remained unmatched. Germline assignment: CDR1 MNHNS and CDR2 SASEGT. CDR3 sequence (DNA): TGTGCCAGCAGTGAACACCGACTAGCACTCTACAATGAGCAGTTCTTC. It yields the protein CASSEHRLALYNEQFF.

This clone has a handful of counts. The chain couples TRBV9 to TRBJ2-5; 8 positions agree with TRBD1. CDR3 size: 15 residues. Germline V gene data show CDR1 as SGDLS and CDR2 as YYNGEE. J lost 5 bases, V lost 0 bases, and 6 bases had no gene match. The CDR3 sequence is CASSVGNRGWETQYF. CDR3 DNA sequence: TGTGCCAGCAGCGTAGGCAACAGGGGGTGGGAGACCCAGTACTTC.

J is TRBJ2-2 and V is TRBV21-1; the D call in the table, TRBD2, was not verified against the DNA. TRBV21-1 is noted as a pseudogene. This CDR3 has 17 residues. The CDR3 bases are TGTGCCAGCAGCGCGACTAGCGGAACCGCGAACACCGGGGAGCTGTTTTTT. This translates into CASSATSGTANTGELFF.

This rearrangement joins TRBV6-5 to TRBJ2-7; D not resolved. The germline V gene has CDR1 MNHEY and CDR2 SVGAGI. V lost 0 bases, J lost 2 bases, and 2 bases lay in between. This CDR3 spans 12 amino acids. The CDR3, as DNA: TGTGCCAGCAGTTACTCCCCCTACGAGCAGTACTTC. Translated: CASSYSPYEQYF.